This entry is about one T cell receptor (beta chain). Its cognate antigen is unknown. The sample belongs to a study of identical twins. Study-wide results and limits: Compared with models, monozygotic twins showed more out-of-frame TCR alpha sharing. Because invariant MAIT and iNKT cells could be present, zero-insertion analyses could be partly confounded. Abundant beta clonotypes from cord blood bore fewer insertions; memory repertoires lacked this pattern.

MiXCR, run by TCRdb on the 5' RACE reads, gives a single entry per CDR3 protein. Altogether approximately 890,000 distinct CDR3 sequences are present, about 12% being singletons, with the ten largest covering around 1.5%. With 6 bases clipped from V and 5 bases from J, the junction kept 12 bases outside the gene matches. Germline CDR1 reads MDHEN; CDR2 reads SYDVKM. This CDR3 has 15 residues. This sample also appeared in a second study, on yellow fever vaccine responses in identical twins. That investigation notes: Twins reportedly showed a vaccine T cell response that seemed partly convergent and partly personalized.

This TCR was recovered from a woman aged 18-30 years in good health. V is TRBV28 and J is TRBJ1-1; 7 positions agree with TRBD1. The sequenced sample consisted of PBMCs. The CDR3 here is CASRKTRGSGTEAFF. CDR3 DNA sequence: TGTGCCAGCAGAAAAACCAGGGGGTCGGGGACTGAAGCTTTCTTT.